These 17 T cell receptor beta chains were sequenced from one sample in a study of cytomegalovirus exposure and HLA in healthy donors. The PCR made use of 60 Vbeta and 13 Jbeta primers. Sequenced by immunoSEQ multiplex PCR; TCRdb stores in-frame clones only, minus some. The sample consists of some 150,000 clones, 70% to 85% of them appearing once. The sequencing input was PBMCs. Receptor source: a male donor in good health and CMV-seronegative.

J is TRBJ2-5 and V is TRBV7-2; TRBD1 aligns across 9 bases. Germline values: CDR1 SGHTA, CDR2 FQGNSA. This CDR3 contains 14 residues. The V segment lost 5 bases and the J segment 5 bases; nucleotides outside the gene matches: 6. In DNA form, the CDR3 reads TGTGCCAGCAGCCCGGGGACAGGGAGTGAGACCCAGTACTTC. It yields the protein CASSPGTGSETQYF.

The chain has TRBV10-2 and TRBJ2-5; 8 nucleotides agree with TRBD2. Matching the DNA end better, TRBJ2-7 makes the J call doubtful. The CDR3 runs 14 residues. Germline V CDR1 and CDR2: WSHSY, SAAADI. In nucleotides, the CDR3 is TGCGCCAGCAGTGTCCTAGCGGGCAGCTACGAGCAGTACTTC. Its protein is CASSVLAGSYEQYF.

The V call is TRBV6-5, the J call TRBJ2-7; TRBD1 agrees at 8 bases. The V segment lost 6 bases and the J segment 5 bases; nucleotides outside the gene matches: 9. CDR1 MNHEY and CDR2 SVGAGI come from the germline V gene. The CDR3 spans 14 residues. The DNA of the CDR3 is TGTGCCAGCAGCCCGGGGACAGGATATAACGAGCAGTACTTC. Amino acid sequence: CASSPGTGYNEQYF.

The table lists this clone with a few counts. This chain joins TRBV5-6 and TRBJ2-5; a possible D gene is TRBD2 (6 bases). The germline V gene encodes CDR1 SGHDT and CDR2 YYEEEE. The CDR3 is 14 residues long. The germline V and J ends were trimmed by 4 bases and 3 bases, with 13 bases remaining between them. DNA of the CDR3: TGTGCCAGCAGCCTGACTAGTTGGGAAGAGACCCAGTACTTC. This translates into CASSLTSWEETQYF.

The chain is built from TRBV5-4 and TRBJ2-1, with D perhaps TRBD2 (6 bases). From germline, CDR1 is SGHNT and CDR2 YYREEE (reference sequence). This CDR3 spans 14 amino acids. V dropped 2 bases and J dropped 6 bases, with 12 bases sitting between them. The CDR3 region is CASSFKVGGNEQFF. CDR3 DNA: TGTGCCAGCAGCTTTAAGGTGGGGGGCAATGAGCAGTTCTTC. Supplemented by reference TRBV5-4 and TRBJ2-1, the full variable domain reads ETGVTQSPTHLIKTRGQQVTLRCSSQSGHNTVSWYQQALGQGPQFIFQYYREEENGRGNFPPRFSGLQFPNYSSELNVNALELDDSALYLCASSFKVGGNEQFFGPGTRLTVL.

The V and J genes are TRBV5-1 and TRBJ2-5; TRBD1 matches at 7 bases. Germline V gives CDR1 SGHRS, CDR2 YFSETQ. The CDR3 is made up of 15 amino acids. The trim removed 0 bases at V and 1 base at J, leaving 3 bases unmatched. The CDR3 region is CASSLAGDSQETQYF. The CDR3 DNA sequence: TGCGCCAGCAGCTTGGCCGGGGACAGCCAAGAGACCCAGTACTTC. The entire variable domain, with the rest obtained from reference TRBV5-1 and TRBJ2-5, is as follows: KAGVTQTPRYLIKTRGQQVTLSCSPISGHRSVSWYQQTPGQGLQFLFEYFSETQRNKGNFPGRFSGRQFSNSRSEMNVSTLELGDSALYLCASSLAGDSQETQYFGPGTRLLVL.

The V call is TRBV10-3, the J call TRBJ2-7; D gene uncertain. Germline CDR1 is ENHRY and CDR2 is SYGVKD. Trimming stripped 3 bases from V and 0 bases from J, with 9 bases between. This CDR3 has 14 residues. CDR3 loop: CAISESEPSYEQYF. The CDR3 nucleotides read TGTGCCATCAGTGAATCTGAGCCCTCCTACGAGCAGTACTTC.

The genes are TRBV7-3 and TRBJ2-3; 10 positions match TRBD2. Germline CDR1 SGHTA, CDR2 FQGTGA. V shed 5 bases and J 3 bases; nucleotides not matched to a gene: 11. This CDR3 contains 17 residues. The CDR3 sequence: CASSPIASGGSTDTQYF. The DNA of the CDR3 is TGTGCCAGCAGCCCTATTGCTAGCGGGGGCTCGACAGATACGCAGTATTTT. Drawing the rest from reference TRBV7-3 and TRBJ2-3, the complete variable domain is GAGVSQTPSNKVTEKGKYVELRCDPISGHTALYWYRQSLGQGPEFLIYFQGTGAADDSGLPNDRFFAVRPEGSVSTLKIQRTERGDSAVYLCASSPIASGGSTDTQYFGPGTRLTVL.

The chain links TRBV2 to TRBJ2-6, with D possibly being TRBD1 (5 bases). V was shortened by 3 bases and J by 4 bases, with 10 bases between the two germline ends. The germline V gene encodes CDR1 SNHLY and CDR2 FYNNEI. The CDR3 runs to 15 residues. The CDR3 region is CASSDRVAGANVLTF. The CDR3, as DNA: TGTGCCAGCAGTGACAGGGTTGCCGGGGCCAACGTCCTGACTTTC. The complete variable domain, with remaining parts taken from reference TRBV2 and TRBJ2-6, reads EPEVTQTPSHQVTQMGQEVILRCVPISNHLYFYWYRQILGQKVEFLVSFYNNEISEKSEIFDDQFSVERPDGSNFTLKIRSTKLEDSAMYFCASSDRVAGANVLTFGAGSRLTVL.

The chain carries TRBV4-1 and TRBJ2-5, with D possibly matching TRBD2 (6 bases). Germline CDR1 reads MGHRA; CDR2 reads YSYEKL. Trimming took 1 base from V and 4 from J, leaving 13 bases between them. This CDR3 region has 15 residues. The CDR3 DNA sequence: TGCGCCAGCAGCCAAGGGGGGGACGGGCGAGAGACCCAGTACTTC. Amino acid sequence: CASSQGGDGRETQYF.

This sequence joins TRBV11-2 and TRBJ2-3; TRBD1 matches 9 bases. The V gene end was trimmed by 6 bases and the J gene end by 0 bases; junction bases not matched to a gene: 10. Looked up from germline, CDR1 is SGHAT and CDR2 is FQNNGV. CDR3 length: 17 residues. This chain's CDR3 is CASSSPGQGWSTDTQYF. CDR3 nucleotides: TGTGCCAGCAGTTCTCCGGGACAGGGTTGGAGCACAGATACGCAGTATTTT.

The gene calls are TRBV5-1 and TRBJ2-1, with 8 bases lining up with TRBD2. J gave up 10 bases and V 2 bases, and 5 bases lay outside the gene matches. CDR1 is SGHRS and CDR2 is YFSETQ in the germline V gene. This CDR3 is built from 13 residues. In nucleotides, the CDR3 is TGCGCCAGCAGCTTTCGGGGGGGCCGGGAGCAGTTCTTC. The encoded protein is CASSFRGGREQFF.

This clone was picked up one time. The CDR3 loop is CASRGQILNSPLHF. CDR3 nucleotides: TGTGCCAGCAGGGGACAGATACTTAATTCACCCCTCCACTTT. This sequence joins TRBV2 and TRBJ1-6; TRBD1 matches 7 bases. Trimming at V came to 6 bases and at J to 6 bases, leaving 5 bases not matched to a gene. Germline V gene data show CDR1 as SNHLY and CDR2 as FYNNEI. The CDR3 has 14 residues.

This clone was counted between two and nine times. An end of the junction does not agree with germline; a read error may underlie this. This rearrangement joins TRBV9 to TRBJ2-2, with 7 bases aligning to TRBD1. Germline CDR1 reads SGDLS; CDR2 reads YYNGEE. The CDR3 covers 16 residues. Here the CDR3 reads CASSVSGTANPGELFF. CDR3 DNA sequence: TGTGCCAGCAGCGTCTCAGGGACAGCGAACCCCGGGGAGCTGTTTTTT.

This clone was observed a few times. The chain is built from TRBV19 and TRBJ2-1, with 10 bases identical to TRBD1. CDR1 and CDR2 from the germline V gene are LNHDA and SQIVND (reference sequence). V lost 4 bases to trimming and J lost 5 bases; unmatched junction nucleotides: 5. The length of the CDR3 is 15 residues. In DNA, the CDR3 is TGTGCCAGTAGTACTACCGGGACAGGGGACAATGAGCAGTTCTTC. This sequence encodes CASSTTGTGDNEQFF.

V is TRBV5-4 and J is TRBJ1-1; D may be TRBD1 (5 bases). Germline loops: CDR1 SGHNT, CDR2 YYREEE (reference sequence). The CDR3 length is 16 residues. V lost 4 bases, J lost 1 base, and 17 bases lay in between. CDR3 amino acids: CASSPDLDISNTEAFF. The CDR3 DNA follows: TGTGCCAGCAGCCCGGACCTGGACATCTCGAACACTGAAGCTTTCTTT. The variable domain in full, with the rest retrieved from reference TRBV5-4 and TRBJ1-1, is ETGVTQSPTHLIKTRGQQVTLRCSSQSGHNTVSWYQQALGQGPQFIFQYYREEENGRGNFPPRFSGLQFPNYSSELNVNALELDDSALYLCASSPDLDISNTEAFFGQGTRLTVV.

CDR3 DNA sequence: TGTGCCAGCAGCTTAGAGGTCGGGGCGGGAGGAGCAGATACGCAGTATTTT. Amino acid sequence: CASSLEVGAGGADTQYF. The V gene is TRBV11-2, the J gene TRBJ2-3; 8 positions match TRBD2. V shed 0 bases, J shed 4 bases, and the junction held 9 bases outside the gene matches. Germline lookup yields CDR1 SGHAT and CDR2 FQNNGV. This CDR3 comprises 17 residues. Supplemented by reference TRBV11-2 and TRBJ2-3, the full variable domain reads EAGVAQSPRYKIIEKRQSVAFWCNPISGHATLYWYQQILGQGPKLLIQFQNNGVVDDSQLPKDRFSAERLKGVDSTLKIQPAKLEDSAVYLCASSLEVGAGGADTQYFGPGTRLTVL.